The 26 T cell receptor beta chains below were found in one sample sequenced in a study of cytomegalovirus exposure and HLA in healthy donors. Both 60 Vbeta primers and 13 Jbeta primers went into the PCR. Clones were read by immunoSEQ multiplex PCR, and TCRdb kept only the in-frame ones, dropping some. The sample holds 150,000 to 200,000 clones, nearly 80% seen once. What was sequenced was PBMCs. These receptors were collected from a man in his late teens or twenties in good health and CMV-seropositive.

The chain is built from TRBV7-9 and TRBJ2-3; no clear D gene. Germline CDR1 reads SEHNR; CDR2 reads FQNEAQ (reference sequence). The CDR3 sequence is 12 residues long. The V and J ends lost 5 bases and 11 bases respectively, with 14 bases between them. CDR3 nucleotide sequence: TGTGCCAGCAGCCGATCTACCTCCGGGCAGTATTTT. The encoded protein is CASSRSTSGQYF.

This clone was seen more than once but under ten times. The CDR3, as DNA: TGTGCCAGCAGCGCCACCGGGACAGGGGGTTACTATGGCTACACCTTC. Its translation: CASSATGTGGYYGYTF. The chain combines TRBV11-2 with TRBJ1-2; 11 bases fit TRBD1. Germline V CDR1 and CDR2: SGHAT, FQNNGV. The CDR3 length is 16 residues. V lost 5 bases, J lost 3 bases, and 8 bases stayed unmatched. Using reference TRBV11-2 and TRBJ1-2 for the parts outside the CDR3, the full variable domain is EAGVAQSPRYKIIEKRQSVAFWCNPISGHATLYWYQQILGQGPKLLIQFQNNGVVDDSQLPKDRFSAERLKGVDSTLKIQPAKLEDSAVYLCASSATGTGGYYGYTFGSGTRLTVV.

The chain employs TRBV11-2 and TRBJ2-3; TRBD2 might be the D (6 bases). V lost 5 bases to trimming and J lost 6 bases, with 18 bases between them. The CDR3 consists of 15 residues. The V gene's germline CDR1 is SGHAT and CDR2 FQNNGV. The CDR3 DNA reads TGTGCCAGCAGCCGTGCAGAGGGAGGTAGGGATACGCAGTATTTT. Translated, it gives CASSRAEGGRDTQYF.

J is TRBJ2-7 and V is TRBV7-8; TRBD1 matches 7 bases. V trimming: 0 bases; J trimming: 3 bases; junction bases outside the gene matches: 5. This CDR3 has 15 residues. Germline V CDR1 and CDR2: SGHVS, FQNEAQ. CDR3 nucleotides: TGTGCCAGCAGCTTAGCGCTCAGGACAGGCTACGAGCAGTACTTC. Its protein is CASSLALRTGYEQYF.

The V gene is TRBV14, the J gene TRBJ2-7; a possible D gene is TRBD2 (5 bases). V shed 1 base and J shed 2 bases, with 9 bases lying between them. In germline, CDR1 is SGHDN, CDR2 FVKESK. The CDR3 length is 14 residues. CDR3 DNA: TGTGCCAGCAGCCAAGTTCGGGGTACCTACGAGCAGTACTTC. This codes for CASSQVRGTYEQYF.

The V gene is TRBV19, the J gene TRBJ2-3; 11 bases fit TRBD2. V lost 1 base and J lost 7; bases outside the gene matches: 10. Germline V gene sequence: CDR1 LNHDA, CDR2 SQIVND (reference sequence). The CDR3 covers 17 residues. The CDR3 DNA follows: TGTGCCAGTAGTATAGGCGGTAGCGGGGGGGCATTATATACGCAGTATTTT. Translated: CASSIGGSGGALYTQYF.

The chain has TRBV19 and TRBJ2-5, with TRBD2 identical over 7 bases. Per the germline V gene, CDR1 is LNHDA and CDR2 is SQIVND (reference sequence). This CDR3 has 15 residues. V was clipped by 3 bases and J by 5 bases; unmatched bases: 9. CDR3: CASSMGGDPGETQYF. The CDR3, as DNA: TGTGCCAGTAGTATGGGAGGGGATCCCGGGGAGACCCAGTACTTC.

The chain links TRBV11-2 to TRBJ1-3; 7 nucleotides align to TRBD1. The J segment lost 3 bases and the V segment lost 5 bases, leaving 10 bases of the junction unmatched. This CDR3 is built from 16 residues. CDR1 is SGHAT, CDR2 FQNNGV, per germline. In nucleotides, the CDR3 is TGTGCCAGCAGCCGAGACGACAGGGCGTTTGGAAACACCATATATTTT. Translation: CASSRDDRAFGNTIYF.

The chain joins TRBV7-9 to TRBJ2-5; D perhaps matches TRBD1 (6 bases). The CDR3 extends over 15 amino acids. Germline V gene data show CDR1 as SEHNR and CDR2 as FQNEAQ (reference sequence). Trimming removed 4 bases from V and 4 bases from J, with 16 bases in between. The CDR3 region has the DNA TGTGCCAGCAGCTCATTAACAGGGCGTGGAGAGACCCAGTACTTC. Its protein product is CASSSLTGRGETQYF.

The chain is built from TRBV7-2 and TRBJ1-1; 8 bases match TRBD1. Trimming cost V 8 bases and J 11 bases; bases outside gene matches: 16. Germline V gene sequence: CDR1 SGHTA, CDR2 FQGNSA. CDR3 length: 14 residues. In nucleotides, the CDR3 is TGTGCCAGCGGTGGGGGGACAGGTCGCGCAAAGGCTTTCTTT. It is translated as CASGGGTGRAKAFF.

This rearrangement joins TRBV9 to TRBJ2-6, with TRBD2 matching 8 bases. This CDR3 has 18 residues. Germline CDR1 and CDR2: SGDLS and YYNGEE. J gave up 0 bases and V 1 base, and 6 bases lay outside the gene matches. The CDR3 loop reads CASSVFPGGLSGANVLTF. In DNA, the CDR3 is TGTGCCAGCAGCGTATTTCCGGGAGGGCTCTCTGGGGCCAACGTCCTGACTTTC.

The chain recombines TRBV25-1 with TRBJ2-1; tentatively, D is TRBD2 (7 bases). CDR1 is MGHDK, CDR2 SYGVNS, per germline. CDR3 length: 13 amino acids. V lost 3 bases, J lost 8 bases, and 11 bases lay in between. This CDR3 reads CASSDRGGDEQFF. The CDR3 DNA reads as TGTGCCAGCAGTGATCGCGGGGGCGATGAGCAGTTCTTC.

This chain links TRBV5-6 with TRBJ2-2, with TRBD1 matching 7 bases. Germline V lookup: CDR1 SGHDT, CDR2 YYEEEE. This CDR3 region has 16 residues. The junction had 9 bases not matched to a gene; V was cut back by 1 base and J by 6 bases. The CDR3 region is CASSLMTDRRSGELFF. CDR3 nucleotides: TGTGCCAGCAGCTTGATGACGGACAGGCGGTCCGGGGAGCTGTTTTTT.

The chain couples TRBV4-1 to TRBJ2-2; D is perhaps TRBD1 (5 bases). The CDR3 has 16 amino acids. V dropped 3 bases and J dropped 0 bases, with 11 bases sitting between them. Germline values: CDR1 MGHRA, CDR2 YSYEKL. This CDR3 reads CASSQRQRTNTGELFF. The CDR3 DNA is TGCGCCAGCAGCCAGAGACAGCGAACGAACACCGGGGAGCTGTTTTTT.

The chain uses TRBV5-1 and TRBJ2-7, with D perhaps matching TRBD1 (6 bases). The CDR3 has 17 residues. The germline V and J ends were trimmed by 3 bases and 0 bases, with 19 bases remaining between them. From germline, CDR1 is SGHRS and CDR2 YFSETQ. This chain's CDR3 is CASSSQAGDTLSYEQYF. CDR3 sequence (DNA): TGCGCCAGCAGCTCACAGGCAGGGGACACCCTCTCCTACGAGCAGTACTTC.

This chain joins TRBV13 and TRBJ2-5; no firm D call. Between the trimmed V and J ends, which lost 0 bases and 3 bases, there was a span of 5 bases. The CDR3 runs 13 residues. Germline CDR1 and CDR2: PRHDT and FYEKMQ (reference sequence). This CDR3 is CASSLGGEETQYF. CDR3 coding DNA: TGTGCCAGCAGCTTAGGCGGTGAAGAGACCCAGTACTTC.

The rearrangement uses TRBV4-3 and TRBJ2-7; 8 positions agree with TRBD1. Trimming took 4 bases from V and 1 from J; bases not matched to a gene: 3. Germline CDR1 reads LGHNA; CDR2 reads YSLEER. CDR3 length: 14 residues. DNA for the CDR3: TGCGCCAGCAGCCCTAGACAGGGGTCCTACGAGCAGTACTTC. It specifies CASSPRQGSYEQYF.

V gene TRBV29-1 combines with J gene TRBJ1-2; no reliable D call. Trimming took 4 bases from V and 4 from J, leaving 13 bases between them. This CDR3 region has 13 residues. Germline CDR1 reads SQVTM; CDR2 reads ANQGSEA. The CDR3 nucleotides read TGCAGCGTTGGTGGCGGCAGAACCTATGGCTACACCTTC. It encodes CSVGGGRTYGYTF.

V and J are TRBV12-5 and TRBJ2-3, with 7 bases that match TRBD2. V trimming: 6 bases; J trimming: 3 bases; junction bases outside the gene matches: 12. Germline V gives CDR1 LGHNT, CDR2 FRNRAP. This CDR3 is 16 amino acids long. The CDR3 coding sequence is TGTGCTAGTGGCCCGAACCGCGGGAGCAGGACAGATACGCAGTATTTT. It specifies CASGPNRGSRTDTQYF.

The chain couples TRBV15 to TRBJ1-1; perhaps TRBD1 as D (6 bases). V lost 5 bases, J lost 1 base, and 14 bases lay in between. This CDR3 is built from 15 residues. The V gene's germline CDR1 is LNHNV and CDR2 YYDKDF (reference sequence). CDR3 in amino acids: CATSPALTGNTEAFF. CDR3 DNA: TGTGCCACCAGCCCGGCCTTGACAGGGAACACTGAAGCTTTCTTT. The variable domain in full, completed from reference TRBV15 and TRBJ1-1, reads DAMVIQNPRYQVTQFGKPVTLSCSQTLNHNVMYWYQQKSSQAPKLLFHYYDKDFNNEADTPDNFQSRRPNTSFCFLDIRSPGLGDTAMYLCATSPALTGNTEAFFGQGTRLTVV.

The V gene is TRBV5-1, the J gene TRBJ2-7, with TRBD2 as a possible D gene (6 bases). The CDR3 loop spans 16 amino acids. The germline V gene has CDR1 SGHRS and CDR2 YFSETQ. V lost 3 bases, J lost 6 bases, and 22 bases lay in between. Here the CDR3 DNA reads TGCGCCAGCAGCTCACTCAAGCGGGCAGCAGCGAGCGAGCAGTACTTC. Translation gives CASSSLKRAAASEQYF.

The CDR3 is CASSEWVGVDRGTSYSNQPQHF. As DNA, the CDR3 is TGTGCCAGCAGTGAATGGGTGGGGGTCGACAGGGGTACCTCTTATAGCAATCAGCCCCAGCATTTT. This rearrangement joins TRBV21-1 to TRBJ1-5; TRBD1, the table's D call, was not compared with the DNA. TRBV21-1 constitutes a pseudogene. This CDR3 is built from 22 residues.

V usage is TRBV19 and J usage is TRBJ1-5; perhaps TRBD1 as D (6 bases). Trimming pared 4 bases from V and 7 bases from J, leaving 14 bases between. In germline, CDR1 is LNHDA, CDR2 SQIVND (reference sequence). This CDR3 is built from 14 residues. CDR3 bases: TGTGCCAGTAGTAGCCAGGGGTCGCGGCAGCCCCAGCATTTT. Its protein is CASSSQGSRQPQHF.

The chain links TRBV4-2 to TRBJ2-7, with no clear D. CDR3 size: 15 residues. The germline V gene encodes CDR1 LGHNA and CDR2 YNFKEQ. V dropped 0 bases and J dropped 2 bases, with 11 bases sitting between them. The CDR3: CASSQEVRLTYEQYF. The CDR3 nucleotides read TGTGCCAGCAGCCAAGAGGTCAGGCTAACCTACGAGCAGTACTTC.

This chain connects TRBV11-2 to TRBJ1-4; tentatively, D is TRBD1 (6 bases). CDR1 is SGHAT and CDR2 is FQNNGV in the germline V gene. The CDR3 length is 14 residues. Deletions cut 7 bases from V and 1 base from J, with 10 bases between. The CDR3 sequence: CASTPDRTNEKLFF. The CDR3 bases are TGTGCCAGCACCCCGGACAGAACTAATGAAAAACTGTTTTTT. Full variable domain (outside the CDR3, taken from reference TRBV11-2 and TRBJ1-4): EAGVAQSPRYKIIEKRQSVAFWCNPISGHATLYWYQQILGQGPKLLIQFQNNGVVDDSQLPKDRFSAERLKGVDSTLKIQPAKLEDSAVYLCASTPDRTNEKLFFGSGTQLSVL.

This chain connects TRBV14 to TRBJ2-3; tentative D call: TRBD2 (5 bases). The V gene lost 4 bases and the J gene lost 2 bases, with 13 bases spanning the gap. CDR1 and CDR2 from the germline V gene are SGHDN and FVKESK. The CDR3 extends over 15 amino acids. CDR3 residues: CASSPFSGPTDTQYF. DNA for the CDR3: TGTGCCAGCAGCCCCTTCAGCGGTCCCACAGATACGCAGTATTTT.